The clone carrying this T cell receptor (beta chain) has a count of ten or more. Through a sample-barcoded 5' primer and a J-beta primer mix, a second PCR was run for about 7 to 12 cycles. TCRdb recomputed calls from the 5' RACE reads with MiXCR, one row per CDR3 protein. There are about 590,000 distinct CDR3 sequences in the sample; approximately 30% occur only once, and 15% to 17% lies in the top ten. CDR1 and CDR2 from the germline V gene are SGHRS and YFSETQ. The length of the CDR3 is 14 residues. Trimming took 3 bases from V and 6 from J; bases not matched to a gene: 7. The sample is drawn from a study of blood T cells in healthy people across ages.

The rearrangement links TRBV5-1 to TRBJ2-7; 9 bases map to TRBD1. The TCR originated in a woman of 80 years or more in good health. Material: blood. CDR3 protein: CASSSKGQGTEQYF. The CDR3 region has the DNA TGCGCCAGCAGCTCGAAAGGACAGGGGACCGAGCAGTACTTC.